This TCR beta chain was captured by sequencing in a study of T cell responses to AZD1222 COVID-19 vaccine. This table comes from immunoSEQ multiplex PCR, and its TCRdb copy is limited to in-frame clones, with some not included. The table has 140,000 or so clones, 75% to 90% seen once. The study, taken as a whole, reports: White British donors predominated, females outnumbered males, and clonal diversity was possibly underestimated. Variant regions that are unmutated are reportedly the target of nearly half of spike-specific TCRs.

On this clone: Its antigen remains unknown.

Sequenced here: peripheral blood, sampled on day 0 of AZD1222 vaccination. This sequence originates from an adult in good health.

In DNA, the CDR3 is TGTGCCAGCAGTGACTTAGGGGGCACCGGGGAGCTGTTTTTT. Protein product: CASSDLGGTGELFF. This chain connects TRBV6-4 to TRBJ2-2; D is perhaps TRBD1 (6 bases). The germline V gene has CDR1 MRHNA and CDR2 SNTAGT. The V and J ends lost 1 base and 4 bases respectively, with 7 bases between them. The CDR3 totals 14 residues.